The clone carrying this T cell receptor beta chain was recorded at least ten times. No antigen is known for it. RNA transcripts were the template, and TCR beta CDR3 regions were amplified from them. Amplification began with first-round RT-PCR using HTBI primers, then second-round multiplex PCR was performed. A single record per CDR3 protein comes from TCRdb applying MiXCR to the multiplex PCR reads. The sample gives roughly 400,000 distinct CDR3 sequences, about a sixth of which show up once; around 1.5% is in the top ten. The data belong to a study of Graves' ophthalmopathy and Graves' hyperthyroidism. Findings of the study overall: Blood repertoires reportedly contained most expanded thyroid clonotypes above 0.001 frequency.

Exclusion applied to patients with other autoimmune diseases, uncontrolled infections, pregnancy or lactation. Sequenced: peripheral blood. This sequence was found in a woman aged 18-29 years with Graves' ophthalmopathy.

In DNA form, the CDR3 reads TGCGCCAGCAGCCCTGACACAGACTATGGCTACACCTTC. It codes for CASSPDTDYGYTF. The chain couples TRBV5-1 to TRBJ1-2; D remains ambiguous. The germline V gene encodes CDR1 SGHRS and CDR2 YFSETQ. The V gene lost 4 bases and the J gene lost 3 bases, with 10 bases spanning the gap. The CDR3 consists of 13 residues. Full variable domain (remainder filled in from reference TRBV5-1 and TRBJ1-2): KAGVTQTPRYLIKTRGQQVTLSCSPISGHRSVSWYQQTPGQGLQFLFEYFSETQRNKGNFPGRFSGRQFSNSRSEMNVSTLELGDSALYLCASSPDTDYGYTFGSGTRLTVV.